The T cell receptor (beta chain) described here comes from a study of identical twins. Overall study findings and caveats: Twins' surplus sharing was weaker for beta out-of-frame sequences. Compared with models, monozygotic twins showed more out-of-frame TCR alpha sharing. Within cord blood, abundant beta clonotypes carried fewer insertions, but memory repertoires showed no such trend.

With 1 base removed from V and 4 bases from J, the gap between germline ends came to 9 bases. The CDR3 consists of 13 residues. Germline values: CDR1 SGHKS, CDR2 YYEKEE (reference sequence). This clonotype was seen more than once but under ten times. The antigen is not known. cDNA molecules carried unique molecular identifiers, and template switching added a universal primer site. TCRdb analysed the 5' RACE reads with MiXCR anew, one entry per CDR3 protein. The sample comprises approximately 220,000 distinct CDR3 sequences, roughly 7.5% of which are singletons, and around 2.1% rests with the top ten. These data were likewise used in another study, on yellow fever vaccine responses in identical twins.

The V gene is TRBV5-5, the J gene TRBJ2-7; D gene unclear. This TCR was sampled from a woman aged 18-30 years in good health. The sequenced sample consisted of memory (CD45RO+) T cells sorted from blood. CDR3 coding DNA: TGTGCCAGCAGCTTGACCAGCACTTACGAGCAGTACTTC. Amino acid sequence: CASSLTSTYEQYF.